This entry lists 24 T cell receptor beta chains sequenced from one sample in a study of blood T cell repertoires in COVID-19. Only in-frame clones appear in the TCRdb table, and some are missing; sequencing was by immunoSEQ multiplex PCR. Of some 280,000 clones listed, under 90% are singletons. The sample was peripheral blood. The source of these receptors is a woman between 40 and 55 years old who had recovered from COVID-19.

The V gene is TRBV11-3, the J gene TRBJ2-3; 7 positions agree with TRBD2. The trim removed 5 bases at V and 5 bases at J, leaving 7 bases unmatched. Germline V gene lookup returns CDR1 SGHNT and CDR2 YENEEA. This CDR3 spans 14 amino acids. Here the CDR3 reads CASSPRESRDTQYF. In DNA, the CDR3 is TGTGCCAGCAGCCCGCGGGAGTCAAGAGATACGCAGTATTTT.

This clone was seen a few times. The chain links TRBV5-1 to TRBJ1-2; D is perhaps TRBD1 (5 bases). The CDR3 is 14 amino acids. Germline CDR1 is SGHRS and CDR2 is YFSETQ. Deletions cut 4 bases from V and 4 bases from J, with 14 bases between. The CDR3 spells CASSPGYGGYGYTF. For the CDR3, the DNA is TGCGCCAGCAGCCCGGGGTACGGGGGCTATGGCTACACCTTC. Supplemented by reference TRBV5-1 and TRBJ1-2, the full variable domain reads KAGVTQTPRYLIKTRGQQVTLSCSPISGHRSVSWYQQTPGQGLQFLFEYFSETQRNKGNFPGRFSGRQFSNSRSEMNVSTLELGDSALYLCASSPGYGGYGYTFGSGTRLTVV.

The J gene is TRBJ2-1, the V gene TRBV27; TRBD1 might be the D (6 bases). This CDR3 contains 14 residues. Germline V CDR1 and CDR2: MNHEY, SMNVEV (reference sequence). The V gene lost 6 bases and the J gene lost 0 bases, with 9 bases spanning the gap. The CDR3 coding sequence is TGTGCCAGCAGAAGGGGGAGCTCCTACAATGAGCAGTTCTTC. Translated: CASRRGSSYNEQFF.

This rearrangement joins TRBV23-1 to TRBJ2-5; D might be TRBD2 (7 bases). TRBV23-1 is labeled an ORF, and its function is uncertain. This CDR3 contains 16 residues. Trimming removed 2 bases at V and 5 bases at J, with 18 bases between. CDR3 nucleotide sequence: TGCGCCAGCAGTCAACCGAGGACGAGGGGGGGGGAGACCCAGTACTTC. This sequence encodes CASSQPRTRGGETQYF.

The chain carries TRBV24-1 and TRBJ2-7; 9 bases fit TRBD1. Germline V lookup: CDR1 KGHDR, CDR2 SFDVKD. V was clipped by 3 bases and J by 4 bases; unmatched bases: 9. The CDR3 covers 16 residues. CDR3: CATSDRRGTGQYEQYF. The CDR3 coding sequence is TGTGCCACCAGTGATAGGCGCGGGACAGGGCAGTACGAGCAGTACTTC.

CDR3 DNA sequence: TGCAGCGTTGAAGATGGCTTGCCGGATACGCAGTATTTT. This translates into CSVEDGLPDTQYF. The V call is TRBV29-1, the J call TRBJ2-3; no reliable D call. With 0 bases removed from V and 6 bases from J, the gap between germline ends came to 10 bases. CDR1 is SQVTM, CDR2 ANQGSEA, per germline. The CDR3 totals 13 residues.

The genes are TRBV30 and TRBJ2-7; D gene unclear. V lost 5 bases, J lost 2 bases, and 4 bases lay in between. Germline V gives CDR1 GTSNPN, CDR2 SVGIG (reference sequence). The CDR3 loop spans 10 amino acids. In DNA, the CDR3 is TGTGCCTGGGGCGCCTACGAGCAGTACTTC. It encodes CAWGAYEQYF.

This chain links TRBV24-1 with TRBJ1-5; possibly TRBD1 for D (5 bases). This CDR3 spans 14 amino acids. Trimming took off 5 bases at V and 2 bases at J, with 9 bases between the two ends. Germline V gives CDR1 KGHDR, CDR2 SFDVKD. The CDR3 DNA sequence: TGTGCCACCAGTGGGGGGGGAGGCAATCAGCCCCAGCATTTT. Translation gives CATSGGGGNQPQHF.

The chain couples TRBV7-9 to TRBJ2-7; 9 nucleotides match TRBD1. J lost 0 bases, V lost 5 bases, and 5 bases had no gene match. This CDR3 is 15 amino acids long. Germline CDR1 SEHNR, CDR2 FQNEAQ (reference sequence). CDR3 sequence: CASSTTGGNSYEQYF. Written as DNA, the CDR3 is TGTGCCAGCAGCACGACAGGGGGTAACTCCTACGAGCAGTACTTC.

The chain recombines TRBV6-1 with TRBJ1-1; D gene uncertain. The CDR3 length is 15 residues. V was trimmed by 2 bases and J by 4 bases, leaving 14 bases between them. Germline CDR1 MNHNS, CDR2 SASEGT. CDR3 protein: CASSEINLPGTEAFF. The CDR3 coding sequence is TGTGCCAGCAGTGAAATAAACCTCCCGGGCACTGAAGCTTTCTTT.

The V call is TRBV28, the J call TRBJ1-2; the D gene is possibly TRBD1 (5 bases). The germline V gene has CDR1 MDHEN and CDR2 SYDVKM. The CDR3 spans 12 residues. V was trimmed by 5 bases and J by 8 bases, leaving 12 bases between them. The CDR3 coding sequence is TGTGCCAGCAGTATAACAGGAAGCGGCTACACCTTC. Translating it yields CASSITGSGYTF.

The J gene is TRBJ2-7, the V gene TRBV5-1, with 8 bases matching TRBD1. This CDR3 contains 14 residues. Per the germline V gene, CDR1 is SGHRS and CDR2 is YFSETQ. V dropped 0 bases and J dropped 5; count of bases not matched to a gene: 4. The CDR3 region has the DNA TGCGCCAGCAGCTTGGGACAGGGGCGGAACGAGCAGTACTTC. Its protein product is CASSLGQGRNEQYF.

The chain is built from TRBV5-6 and TRBJ2-1, with TRBD2 matching 10 bases. The CDR3 has 17 amino acids. Germline CDR1 SGHDT, CDR2 YYEEEE. V gave up 0 bases and J gave up 7 bases; unmatched junction bases: 10. The CDR3 DNA is TGTGCCAGCAGCTTGGTTGAGCGGGAGGGCCCGGGGAATGAGCAGTTCTTC. This sequence encodes CASSLVEREGPGNEQFF.

The chain recombines TRBV6-5 with TRBJ2-1; TRBD2 aligns across 10 bases. V shed 0 bases, J shed 6 bases, and the junction held 5 bases outside the gene matches. Germline V CDR1 and CDR2: MNHEY, SVGAGI. This CDR3 region has 16 residues. The CDR3 sequence: CASSYSRASGSNEQFF. CDR3 nucleotide sequence: TGTGCCAGCAGTTACTCGAGGGCTAGCGGGAGCAATGAGCAGTTCTTC.

The sample holds one count of this clone. The chain links TRBV24-1 to TRBJ1-2; 7 nucleotides align to TRBD1. This CDR3 spans 14 amino acids. The V and J ends lost 0 bases and 4 bases, in that order; junction bases with no gene match: 1. Per the germline V gene, CDR1 is KGHDR and CDR2 is SFDVKD. In DNA form, the CDR3 reads TGTGCCACCAGTGATTTGGGGACAGCCTATGGCTACACCTTC. Protein sequence: CATSDLGTAYGYTF.

The chain links TRBV9 to TRBJ2-3, with a weak D call TRBD1 (5 bases). The CDR3 has 14 residues. The germline CDR1 and CDR2 sequences are SGDLS and YYNGEE. With 0 bases removed from V and 4 bases from J, the gap between germline ends came to 9 bases. CDR3 in amino acids: CASSVEGSADTQYF. The CDR3 nucleotides read TGTGCCAGCAGCGTAGAGGGGTCGGCAGATACGCAGTATTTT.

The V and J genes are TRBV27 and TRBJ2-7, with 8 bases fitting TRBD2. The CDR3 totals 15 residues. Losses at the gene ends were 6 bases for V and 5 bases for J; bases not matched to a gene: 12. Germline lookup yields CDR1 MNHEY and CDR2 SMNVEV (reference sequence). CDR3 protein: CASSSGGRARDEQYF. CDR3 coding DNA: TGTGCCAGCAGCTCGGGGGGGAGGGCCAGGGACGAGCAGTACTTC.

The chain recombines TRBV24-1 with TRBJ2-7, with 8 bases lining up with TRBD1. Trimming removed 6 bases from V and 2 bases from J; junction bases left unmatched: 8. The length of the CDR3 is 15 residues. Germline loops: CDR1 KGHDR, CDR2 SFDVKD. Here the CDR3 reads CATSRYRGIAYEQYF. The CDR3 nucleotides read TGTGCCACCAGTAGATACAGGGGGATTGCCTACGAGCAGTACTTC.

The V call is TRBV30, the J call TRBJ2-7, with 9 bases fitting TRBD1. V was pared by 2 bases and J by 4 bases, with 9 bases of the junction left unmatched. Germline CDR1 reads GTSNPN; CDR2 reads SVGIG (reference sequence). This CDR3 comprises 15 residues. The CDR3 nucleotides read TGTGCCTGGAGTCCTTCGGGACAGGGTAAATACGAGCAGTACTTC. Translated: CAWSPSGQGKYEQYF.

The chain couples TRBV5-4 to TRBJ2-5; 15 nucleotides agree with TRBD2. CDR1 is SGHNT and CDR2 is YYREEE in the germline V gene (reference sequence). V lost 0 bases, J lost 5 bases, and 5 bases stayed unmatched. The CDR3 loop spans 17 amino acids. As DNA, the CDR3 is TGTGCCAGCAGCTTGGGGACTAGCGGGAGGGCCCTTGAGACCCAGTACTTC. This codes for CASSLGTSGRALETQYF.

The chain carries TRBV13 and TRBJ2-1, with D unresolved. This CDR3 is built from 11 residues. V was trimmed by 9 bases and J by 6 bases, leaving 9 bases between them. CDR1 and CDR2 (germline): PRHDT, FYEKMQ (reference sequence). For the CDR3, the DNA is TGTGCCAGTCTATTTGGCAATGAGCAGTTCTTC. This sequence encodes CASLFGNEQFF.

The gene calls are TRBV7-3 and TRBJ2-5, with D possibly TRBD1 on 5 matching bases. Trimming took 3 bases from V and 3 from J, leaving 8 bases between them. Germline V lookup: CDR1 SGHTA, CDR2 FQGTGA. The CDR3 extends over 13 amino acids. The CDR3 reads CASSFTGEETQYF. CDR3 DNA sequence: TGTGCCAGCAGCTTCACAGGTGAAGAGACCCAGTACTTC.

The chain carries TRBV7-5 and TRBJ2-1; TRBD2 is taken as the D call from the table, unchecked against the DNA. TRBV7-5 is reported as a pseudogene. The CDR3 is made up of 16 amino acids. CDR3 region: CARSQDGLRIQNEQFF. The CDR3 bases are TGTGCCAGAAGCCAAGACGGGTTACGGATTCAGAATGAGCAGTTCTTC.

The chain employs TRBV5-1 and TRBJ2-3; 11 nucleotides line up with TRBD2. The germline gives CDR1 SGHRS, CDR2 YFSETQ. V was pared by 5 bases and J by 0 bases, with 5 bases of the junction left unmatched. This CDR3 contains 16 residues. The CDR3 DNA follows: TGCGCCAGCAGACCGACTAGCGGGGTGAGCACAGATACGCAGTATTTT. It specifies CASRPTSGVSTDTQYF.